This T cell receptor (beta chain) derives from a study of shared clonotypes between healthy human individuals. The authors split each subset's genomic DNA evenly across several immunoSEQ plates. In the original workflow: Sequence data from immunoSEQ were junction-only and lacked quality scores; consequently, filtering differed. Profiling relied on immunoSEQ multiplex PCR, and the TCRdb table lists in-frame clones only, not all of them. V and J calls and clone size are copied from that table; D and trimming were computed from the DNA. Altogether roughly 2.1 million clones are present, about 93% being singletons, with the ten largest covering 1.5% to 2%. This clone was counted once. Positive CCR7 selection of CD45RO-negative cells yielded the naive CD8 cells, and terminally differentiated effector memory CD45RA+ cells were excluded. V dropped 4 bases and J dropped 2 bases, with 13 bases sitting between them. Germline V gives CDR1 SGDLS, CDR2 YYNGEE. The CDR3 contains 15 residues.

This receptor was identified in a man younger than 35 in good health. Some clones in this sample may be carry-over from other donors' samples. Input material: naive CD8+ T cells from PBMCs. V is TRBV9 and J is TRBJ2-1; D tentatively fits TRBD1 or TRBD2 (6 bases each). For the CDR3, the DNA is TGTGCCAGCAGCCTGGGGGGCGAGGCCTACAATGAGCAGTTCTTC. It encodes CASSLGGEAYNEQFF.